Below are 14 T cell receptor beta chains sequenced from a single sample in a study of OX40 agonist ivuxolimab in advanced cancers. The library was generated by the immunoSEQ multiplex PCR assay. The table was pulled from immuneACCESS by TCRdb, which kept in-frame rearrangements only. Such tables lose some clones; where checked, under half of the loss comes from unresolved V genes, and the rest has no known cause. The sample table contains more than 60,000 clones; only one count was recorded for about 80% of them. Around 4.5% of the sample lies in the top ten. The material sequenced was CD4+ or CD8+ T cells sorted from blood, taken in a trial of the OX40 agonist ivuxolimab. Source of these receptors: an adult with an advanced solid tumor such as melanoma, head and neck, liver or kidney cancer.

CDR3 in DNA: TGTGCCAGCAGTTTCAGGACAGGGGGCAGCGGGGAGCTGTTTTTT. This codes for CASSFRTGGSGELFF. V and J are TRBV2 and TRBJ2-2; 11 bases line up with TRBD1. J lost 7 bases, V lost 5 bases, and 6 bases had no gene match. This CDR3 contains 15 residues. Per germline, CDR1 SNHLY and CDR2 FYNNEI.

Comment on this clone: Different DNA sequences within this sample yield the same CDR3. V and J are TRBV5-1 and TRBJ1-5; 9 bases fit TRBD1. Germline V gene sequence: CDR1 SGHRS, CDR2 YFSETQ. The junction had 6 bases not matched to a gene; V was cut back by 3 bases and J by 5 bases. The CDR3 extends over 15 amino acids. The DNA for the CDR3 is TGCGCCAGCAGCTGGGGACAGGGAGCTGATCAGCCCCAGCATTTT. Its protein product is CASSWGQGADQPQHF.

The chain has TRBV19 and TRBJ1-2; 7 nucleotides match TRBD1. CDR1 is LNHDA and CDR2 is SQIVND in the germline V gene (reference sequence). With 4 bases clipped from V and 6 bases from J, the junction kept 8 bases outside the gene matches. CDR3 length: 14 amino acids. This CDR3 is CASSTYPTGDGYTF. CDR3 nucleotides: TGTGCCAGTAGTACCTACCCAACAGGGGATGGCTACACCTTC.

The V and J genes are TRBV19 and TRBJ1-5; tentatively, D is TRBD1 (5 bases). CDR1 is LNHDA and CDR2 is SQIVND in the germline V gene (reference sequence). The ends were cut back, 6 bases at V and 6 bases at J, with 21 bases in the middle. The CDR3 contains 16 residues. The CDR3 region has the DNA TGTGCCAGTAGCCCTAGGCGGGGGGTTGGAGGTCAGCCCCAGCATTTT. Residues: CASSPRRGVGGQPQHF.

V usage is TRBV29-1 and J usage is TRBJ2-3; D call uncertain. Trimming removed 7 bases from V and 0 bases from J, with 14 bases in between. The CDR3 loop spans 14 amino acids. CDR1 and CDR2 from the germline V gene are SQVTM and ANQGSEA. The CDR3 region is CSALVRPSTDTQYF. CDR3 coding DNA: TGCAGCGCTTTGGTCAGGCCTAGCACAGATACGCAGTATTTT.

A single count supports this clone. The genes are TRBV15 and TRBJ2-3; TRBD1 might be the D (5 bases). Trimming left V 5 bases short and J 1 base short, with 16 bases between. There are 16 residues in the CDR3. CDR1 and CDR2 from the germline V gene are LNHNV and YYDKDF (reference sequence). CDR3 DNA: TGTGCCACCAGCGGCCAGCAGGACACTGGCACAGATACGCAGTATTTT. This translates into CATSGQQDTGTDTQYF.

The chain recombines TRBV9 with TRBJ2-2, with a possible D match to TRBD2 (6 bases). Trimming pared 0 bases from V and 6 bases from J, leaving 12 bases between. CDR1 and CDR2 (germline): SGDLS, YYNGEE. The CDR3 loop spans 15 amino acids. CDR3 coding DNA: TGTGCCAGCAGCGTAGTGAGGGACTCCGCCGGGGAGCTGTTTTTT. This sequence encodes CASSVVRDSAGELFF.

This chain's CDR3 is CASSESPAFGPQYF. In DNA, the CDR3 is TGTGCCAGCAGTGAAAGTCCAGCCTTTGGCCCGCAGTATTTT. V is TRBV25-1 and J is TRBJ2-3; no clear D. This CDR3 region has 14 residues. Germline-derived CDR1 and CDR2 are MGHDK and SYGVNS. The V and J ends lost 2 bases and 10 bases respectively, with 16 bases between them.

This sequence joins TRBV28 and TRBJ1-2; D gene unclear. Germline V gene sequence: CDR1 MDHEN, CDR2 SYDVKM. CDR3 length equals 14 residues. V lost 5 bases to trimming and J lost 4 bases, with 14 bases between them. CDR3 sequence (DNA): TGTGCCAGCAGTCCGTCCTCCCTTGGCTATGGCTACACCTTC. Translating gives CASSPSSLGYGYTF.

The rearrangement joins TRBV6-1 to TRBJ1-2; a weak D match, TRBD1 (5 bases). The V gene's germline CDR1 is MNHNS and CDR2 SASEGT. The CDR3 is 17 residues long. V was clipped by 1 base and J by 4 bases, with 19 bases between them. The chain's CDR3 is CASSEVYPGQSPYGYTF. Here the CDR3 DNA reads TGTGCCAGCAGTGAAGTCTATCCCGGACAATCCCCCTATGGCTACACCTTC.

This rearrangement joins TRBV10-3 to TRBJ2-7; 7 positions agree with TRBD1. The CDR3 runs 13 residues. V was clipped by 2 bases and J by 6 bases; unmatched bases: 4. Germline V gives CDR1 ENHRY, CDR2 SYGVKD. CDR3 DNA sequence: TGTGCCATCAGTGAGACATACAGGGGCGAGCAGTACTTC. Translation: CAISETYRGEQYF.

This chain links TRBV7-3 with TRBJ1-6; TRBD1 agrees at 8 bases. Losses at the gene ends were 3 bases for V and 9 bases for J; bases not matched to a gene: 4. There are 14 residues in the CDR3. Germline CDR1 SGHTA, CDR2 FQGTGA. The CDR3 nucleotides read TGTGCCAGCAGCTTCGGGACAGGAGCTTCACCCCTCCACTTT. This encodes CASSFGTGASPLHF.

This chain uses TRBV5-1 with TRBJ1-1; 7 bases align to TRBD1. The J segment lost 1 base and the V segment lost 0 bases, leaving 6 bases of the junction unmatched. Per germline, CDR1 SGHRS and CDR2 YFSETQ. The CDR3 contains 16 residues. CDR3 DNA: TGCGCCAGCAGCTTGGAGGCAGGGGGGACGAACACTGAAGCTTTCTTT. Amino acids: CASSLEAGGTNTEAFF.

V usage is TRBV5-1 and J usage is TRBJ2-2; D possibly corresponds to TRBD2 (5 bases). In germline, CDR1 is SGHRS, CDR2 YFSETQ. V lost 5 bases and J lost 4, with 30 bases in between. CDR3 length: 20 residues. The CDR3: CASSEELVWGMRDPTGELFF. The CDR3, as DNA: TGCGCCAGCAGTGAAGAGCTTGTTTGGGGTATGAGGGATCCCACCGGGGAGCTGTTTTTT. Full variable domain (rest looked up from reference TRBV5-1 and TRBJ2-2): KAGVTQTPRYLIKTRGQQVTLSCSPISGHRSVSWYQQTPGQGLQFLFEYFSETQRNKGNFPGRFSGRQFSNSRSEMNVSTLELGDSALYLCASSEELVWGMRDPTGELFFGEGSRLTVL.